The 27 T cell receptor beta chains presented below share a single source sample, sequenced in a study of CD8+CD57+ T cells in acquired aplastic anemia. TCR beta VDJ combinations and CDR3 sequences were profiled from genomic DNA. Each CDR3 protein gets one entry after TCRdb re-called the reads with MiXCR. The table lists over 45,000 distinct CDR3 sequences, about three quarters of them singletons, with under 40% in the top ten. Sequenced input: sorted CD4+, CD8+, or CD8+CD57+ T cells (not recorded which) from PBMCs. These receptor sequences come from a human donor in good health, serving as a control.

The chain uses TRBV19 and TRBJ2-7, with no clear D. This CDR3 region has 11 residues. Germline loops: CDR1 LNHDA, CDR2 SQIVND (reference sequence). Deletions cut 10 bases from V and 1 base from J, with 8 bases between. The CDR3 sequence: CATLGSYEQYF. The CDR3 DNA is TGTGCCACCTTGGGGTCCTACGAGCAGTACTTC.

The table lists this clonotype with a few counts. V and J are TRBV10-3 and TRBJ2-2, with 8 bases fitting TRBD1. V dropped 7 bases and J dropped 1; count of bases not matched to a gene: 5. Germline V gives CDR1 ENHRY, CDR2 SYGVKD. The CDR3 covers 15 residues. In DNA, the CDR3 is TGTGCCATCATGACAGGGGCACTGAACACCGGGGAGCTGTTTTTT. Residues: CAIMTGALNTGELFF.

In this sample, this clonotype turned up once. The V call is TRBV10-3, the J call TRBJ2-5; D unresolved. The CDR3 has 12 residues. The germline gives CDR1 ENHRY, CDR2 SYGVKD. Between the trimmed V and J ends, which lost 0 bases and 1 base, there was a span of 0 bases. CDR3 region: CAISESQETQYF. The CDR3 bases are TGTGCCATCAGTGAGTCCCAAGAGACCCAGTACTTC.

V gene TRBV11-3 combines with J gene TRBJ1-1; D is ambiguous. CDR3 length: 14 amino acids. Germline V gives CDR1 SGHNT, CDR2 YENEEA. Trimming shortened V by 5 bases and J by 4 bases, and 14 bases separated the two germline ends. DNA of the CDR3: TGTGCCAGCAGCATAGCCCGGTGGGGCACTGAAGCTTTCTTT. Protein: CASSIARWGTEAFF.

The CDR3 DNA is TGTGCCTGGGGTGGACAGGGTTTAGGTGGCGAGCAGTACTTC. The encoded protein is CAWGGQGLGGEQYF. This chain uses TRBV30 with TRBJ2-7, with 8 positions matching TRBD1. V gave up 5 bases and J gave up 6 bases; unmatched junction bases: 12. The CDR3 is 14 amino acids. Germline values: CDR1 GTSNPN, CDR2 SVGIG (reference sequence).

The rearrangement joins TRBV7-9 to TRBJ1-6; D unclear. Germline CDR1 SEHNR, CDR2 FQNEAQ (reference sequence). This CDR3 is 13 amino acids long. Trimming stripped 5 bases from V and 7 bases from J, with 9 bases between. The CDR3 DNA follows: TGTGCCAGCAGCCAAGGTGAAAATTCACCCCTCCACTTT. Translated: CASSQGENSPLHF.

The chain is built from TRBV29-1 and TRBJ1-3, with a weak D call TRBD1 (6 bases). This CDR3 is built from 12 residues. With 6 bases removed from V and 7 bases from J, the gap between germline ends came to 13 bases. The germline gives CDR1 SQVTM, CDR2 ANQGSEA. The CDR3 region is CSVLDQGNTIYF. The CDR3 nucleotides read TGCAGCGTACTGGACCAGGGGAACACCATATATTTT.

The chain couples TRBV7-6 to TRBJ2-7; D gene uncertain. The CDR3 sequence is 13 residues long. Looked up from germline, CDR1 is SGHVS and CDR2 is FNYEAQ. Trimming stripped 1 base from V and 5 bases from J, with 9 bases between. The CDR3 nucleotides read TGTGCCAGCAGCTTAGGTCAGGCGAACGAGCAGTACTTC. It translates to CASSLGQANEQYF. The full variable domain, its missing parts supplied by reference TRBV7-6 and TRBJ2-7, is GAGVSQSPRYKVTKRGQDVALRCDPISGHVSLYWYRQALGQGPEFLTYFNYEAQQDKSGLPNDRFSAERPEGSISTLTIQRTEQRDSAMYRCASSLGQANEQYFGPGTRLTVT.

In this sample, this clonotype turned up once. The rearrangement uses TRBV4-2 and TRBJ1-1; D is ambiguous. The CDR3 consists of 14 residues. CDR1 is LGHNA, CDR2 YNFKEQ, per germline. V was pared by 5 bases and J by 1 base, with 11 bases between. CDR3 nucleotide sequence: TGTGCCAGCAGCTTACTGGCCGAGAACACTGAAGCTTTCTTT. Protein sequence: CASSLLAENTEAFF.

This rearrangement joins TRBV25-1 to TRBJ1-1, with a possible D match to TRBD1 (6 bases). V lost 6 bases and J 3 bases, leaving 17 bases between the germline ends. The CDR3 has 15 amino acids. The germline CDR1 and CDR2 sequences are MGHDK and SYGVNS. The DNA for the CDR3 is TGTGCCAGCAGCTCACCATACAGGGATGACACTGAAGCTTTCTTT. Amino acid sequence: CASSSPYRDDTEAFF.

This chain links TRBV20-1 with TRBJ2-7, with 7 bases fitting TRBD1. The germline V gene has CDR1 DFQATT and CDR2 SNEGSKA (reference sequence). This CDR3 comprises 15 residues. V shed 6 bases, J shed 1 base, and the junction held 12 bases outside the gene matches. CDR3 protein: CSARAGTDYSYEQYF. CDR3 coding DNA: TGCAGTGCCCGAGCAGGGACAGATTATTCCTACGAGCAGTACTTC.

The CDR3 sequence: CASSLRGTDSPLHF. The CDR3 nucleotides are TGTGCCAGCAGCTTACGGGGGACCGATTCACCCCTCCACTTT. The chain couples TRBV7-3 to TRBJ1-6, with D possibly being TRBD1 (5 bases). This CDR3 spans 14 amino acids. The germline V gene encodes CDR1 SGHTA and CDR2 FQGTGA. Trimming removed 2 bases at V and 8 bases at J, with 10 bases between.

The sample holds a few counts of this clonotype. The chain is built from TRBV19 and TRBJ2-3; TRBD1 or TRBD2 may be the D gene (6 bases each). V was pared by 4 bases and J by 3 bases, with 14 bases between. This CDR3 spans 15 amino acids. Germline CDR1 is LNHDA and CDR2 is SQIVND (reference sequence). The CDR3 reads CASSNGGGGTDTQYF. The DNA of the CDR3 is TGTGCCAGTAGTAATGGAGGGGGAGGTACAGATACGCAGTATTTT. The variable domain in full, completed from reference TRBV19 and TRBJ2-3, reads DGGITQSPKYLFRKEGQNVTLSCEQNLNHDAMYWYRQDPGQGLRLIYYSQIVNDFQKGDIAEGYSVSREKKESFPLTVTSAQKNPTAFYLCASSNGGGGTDTQYFGPGTRLTVL.

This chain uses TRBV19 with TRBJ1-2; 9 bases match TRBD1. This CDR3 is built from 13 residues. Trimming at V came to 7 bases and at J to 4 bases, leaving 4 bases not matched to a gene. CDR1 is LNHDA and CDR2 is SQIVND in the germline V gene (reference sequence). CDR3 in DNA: TGTGCCAGTACCTTGGACAGGGGCTATGGCTACACCTTC. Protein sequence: CASTLDRGYGYTF.

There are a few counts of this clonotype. In DNA, the CDR3 is TGTGCCAGCAGCTACTTCAACGAGCAGTACTTC. This gives the protein CASSYFNEQYF. The genes are TRBV7-8 and TRBJ2-7; D is ambiguous. Germline loops: CDR1 SGHVS, CDR2 FQNEAQ. This CDR3 has 11 residues. Trimming left V 4 bases short and J 5 bases short, with 6 bases between.

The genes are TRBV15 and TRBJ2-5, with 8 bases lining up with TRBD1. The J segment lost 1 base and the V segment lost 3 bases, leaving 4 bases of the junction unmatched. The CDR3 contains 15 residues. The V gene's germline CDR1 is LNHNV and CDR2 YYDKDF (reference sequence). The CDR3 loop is CATSRDRVRQETQYF. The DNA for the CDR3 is TGTGCCACCAGCAGGGACAGGGTTCGCCAAGAGACCCAGTACTTC.

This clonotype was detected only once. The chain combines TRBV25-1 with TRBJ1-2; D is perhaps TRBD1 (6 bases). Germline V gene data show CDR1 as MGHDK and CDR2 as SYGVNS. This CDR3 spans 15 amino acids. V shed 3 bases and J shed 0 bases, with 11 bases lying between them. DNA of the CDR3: TGTGCCAGCAGTGACCCCTGGACAGCTAACTATGGCTACACCTTC. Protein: CASSDPWTANYGYTF.

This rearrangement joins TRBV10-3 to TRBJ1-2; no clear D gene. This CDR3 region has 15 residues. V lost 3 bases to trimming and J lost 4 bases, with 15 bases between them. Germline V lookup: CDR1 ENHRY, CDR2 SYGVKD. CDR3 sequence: CAISDDGQIFYGYTF. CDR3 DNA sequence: TGTGCCATCAGTGATGACGGTCAGATCTTCTATGGCTACACCTTC.

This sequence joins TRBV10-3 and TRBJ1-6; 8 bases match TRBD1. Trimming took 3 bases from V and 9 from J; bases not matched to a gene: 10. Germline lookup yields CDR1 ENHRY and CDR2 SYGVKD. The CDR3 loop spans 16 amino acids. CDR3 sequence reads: CAISERQGIAGSPLHF. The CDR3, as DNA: TGTGCCATCAGTGAAAGACAGGGGATAGCGGGTTCACCCCTCCACTTT.

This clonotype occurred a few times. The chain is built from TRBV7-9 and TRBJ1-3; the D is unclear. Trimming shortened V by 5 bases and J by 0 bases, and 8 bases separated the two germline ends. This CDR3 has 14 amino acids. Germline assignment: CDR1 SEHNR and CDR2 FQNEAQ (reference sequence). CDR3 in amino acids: CASSPLISGNTIYF. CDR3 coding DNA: TGTGCCAGCAGCCCCCTAATCTCTGGAAACACCATATATTTT.

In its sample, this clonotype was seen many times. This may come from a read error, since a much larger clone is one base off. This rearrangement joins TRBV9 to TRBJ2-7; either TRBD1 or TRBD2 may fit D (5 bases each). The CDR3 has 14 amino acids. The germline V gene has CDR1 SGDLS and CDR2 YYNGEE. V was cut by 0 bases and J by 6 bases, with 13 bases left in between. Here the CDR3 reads CASSVEGDGGEQYF. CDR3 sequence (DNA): TGTGCCAGCAGCGTAGAGGGAGATGGGGGCGAGCAGTACTTC.

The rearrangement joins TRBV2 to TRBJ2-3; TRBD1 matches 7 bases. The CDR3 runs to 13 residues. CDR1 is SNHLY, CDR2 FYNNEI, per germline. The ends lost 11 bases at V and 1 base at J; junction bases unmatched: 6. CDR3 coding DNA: TGTGCCGGGGACAGCCCCCGCACAGATACGCAGTATTTT. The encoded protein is CAGDSPRTDTQYF.

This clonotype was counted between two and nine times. CDR3 sequence (DNA): TGTGCCATCAGCCAGGCGGTTCAAGAGACCCAGTACTTC. Translation: CAISQAVQETQYF. The chain combines TRBV10-3 with TRBJ2-5; D unresolved. The CDR3 has 13 amino acids. V was shortened by 6 bases and J by 2 bases, with 10 bases between the two germline ends. CDR1 is ENHRY and CDR2 is SYGVKD in the germline V gene.

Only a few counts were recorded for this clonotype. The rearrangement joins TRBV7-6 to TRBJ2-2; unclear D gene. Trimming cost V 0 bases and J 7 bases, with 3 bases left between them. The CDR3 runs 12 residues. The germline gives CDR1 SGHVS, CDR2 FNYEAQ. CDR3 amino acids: CASSLAIGELFF. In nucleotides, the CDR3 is TGTGCCAGCAGCTTAGCGATCGGGGAGCTGTTTTTT.

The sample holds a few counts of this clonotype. The CDR3 is CASSRLGETQYF. The CDR3 coding sequence is TGTGCCAGCAGCCGCCTTGGGGAGACCCAGTACTTC. The V call is TRBV7-9, the J call TRBJ2-5; D uncertain. Germline V gene data show CDR1 as SEHNR and CDR2 as FQNEAQ (reference sequence). V was pared by 5 bases and J by 5 bases, with 9 bases between. The CDR3 covers 12 residues.

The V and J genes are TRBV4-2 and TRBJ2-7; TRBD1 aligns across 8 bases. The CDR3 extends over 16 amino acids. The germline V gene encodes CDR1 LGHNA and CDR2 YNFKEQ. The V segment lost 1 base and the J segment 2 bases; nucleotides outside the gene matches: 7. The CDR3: CASSQALGQGTYEQYF. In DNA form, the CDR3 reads TGTGCCAGCAGCCAAGCCCTCGGACAGGGAACCTACGAGCAGTACTTC.

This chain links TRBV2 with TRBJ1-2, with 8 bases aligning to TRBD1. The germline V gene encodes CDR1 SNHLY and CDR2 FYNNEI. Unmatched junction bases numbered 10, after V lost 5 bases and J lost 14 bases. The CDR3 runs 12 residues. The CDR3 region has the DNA TGTGCCAGCAGTCTAGGGACAGGCAGTTGGACCTTC. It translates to CASSLGTGSWTF.